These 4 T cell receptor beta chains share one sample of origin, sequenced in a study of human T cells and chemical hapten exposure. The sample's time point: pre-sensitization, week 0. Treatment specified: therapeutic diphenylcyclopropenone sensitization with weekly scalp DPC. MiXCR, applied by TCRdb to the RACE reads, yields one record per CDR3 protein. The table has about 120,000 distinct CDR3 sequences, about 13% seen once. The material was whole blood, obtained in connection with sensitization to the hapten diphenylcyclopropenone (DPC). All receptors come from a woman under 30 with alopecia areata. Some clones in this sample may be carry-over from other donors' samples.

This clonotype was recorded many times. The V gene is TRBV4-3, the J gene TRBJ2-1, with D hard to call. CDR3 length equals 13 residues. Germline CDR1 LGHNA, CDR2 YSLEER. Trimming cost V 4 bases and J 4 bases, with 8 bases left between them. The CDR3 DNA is TGCGCCAGCAGCCGGCTACAGTACAATGAGCAGTTCTTC. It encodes CASSRLQYNEQFF.

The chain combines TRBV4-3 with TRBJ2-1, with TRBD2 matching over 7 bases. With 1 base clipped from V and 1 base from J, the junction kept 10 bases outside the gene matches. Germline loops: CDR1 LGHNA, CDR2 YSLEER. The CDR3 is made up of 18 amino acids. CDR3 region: CASSQGTSADLSYNEQFF. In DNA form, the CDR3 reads TGCGCCAGCAGCCAAGGAACTAGCGCAGACCTTTCCTACAATGAGCAGTTCTTC.

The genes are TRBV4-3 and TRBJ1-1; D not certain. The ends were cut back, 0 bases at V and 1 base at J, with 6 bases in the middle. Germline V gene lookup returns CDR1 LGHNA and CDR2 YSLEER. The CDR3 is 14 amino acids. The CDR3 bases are TGCGCCAGCAGCCAAGATTCCCGGAACACTGAAGCTTTCTTT. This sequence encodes CASSQDSRNTEAFF.

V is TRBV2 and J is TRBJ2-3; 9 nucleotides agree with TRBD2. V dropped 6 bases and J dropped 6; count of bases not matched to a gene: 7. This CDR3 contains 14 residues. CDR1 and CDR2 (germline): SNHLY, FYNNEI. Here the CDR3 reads CASRDSGGPDTQYF. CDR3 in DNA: TGTGCCAGCAGGGATAGCGGGGGTCCCGATACGCAGTATTTT.